The rows below give T cell receptor beta chains drawn from one sample of a study of metastatic and nonmetastatic thyroid tumors. With MiXCR, TCRdb called clones anew from the PCR reads. The table lists over 30,000 clones, 7.4% of them singletons, with just under 45% in the top ten. What was sequenced was blood. The receptors shown here come from a female donor with papillary thyroid cancer or a benign thyroid nodule (not recorded which). Some clones in this sample may be carry-over from other donors' samples. CDR3s include the opening cysteine and the closing phenylalanine or tryptophan. D genes are given only for firm matches. Not all rows give a size; the values are once, few, many and, for expanded clones, a class.

d_call j_call v_call clone_size cdr3_nt cdr3_aa
- TRBJ2-3 TRBV19 many TGTGCCAGTAGCAAGGCCAGCACAGATACGCAGTATTTT CASSKASTDTQYF
- TRBJ2-1 TRBV5-1 many TGCGCCAGCAGCTTCAGCCAGAGCTCCTACAATGAGCAGTTCTTC CASSFSQSSYNEQFF
- TRBJ1-3 TRBV30 many TGTGCCTGGAGTGTGGCCTCTGGAAACACCATATATTTT CAWSVASGNTIYF
TRBD1 TRBJ1-6 TRBV28 many TGTGCCAGCAGTTTGTCGACCCGGGACAGCACCCACTTT CASSLSTRDSTHF
TRBD2 TRBJ2-7 TRBV4-1 - TGCGCCAGCAGCCAAGTAGCGGGAGTCCCCTACGAGCAGTACTTC CASSQVAGVPYEQYF
- TRBJ2-3 TRBV28 many TGTGCCAGCAGTTTCAGGTTCTCGAGGACAGATACGCAGTATTTT CASSFRFSRTDTQYF
- TRBJ2-2 TRBV3-1 many TGTGCCAGCAGTCCCGAGGCCCCGACGAACACCGGGGAGCTGTTTTTT CASSPEAPTNTGELFF
- TRBJ2-7 TRBV19 many TGTGCCAGTAGTAACGGTTATAATAGCTACGAGCAGTACTTC CASSNGYNSYEQYF
TRBD1 TRBJ2-5 TRBV5-4 few TGTGCCAGCAGCCCGGGACAGGGGAGGGAGACCCAGTACTTC CASSPGQGRETQYF
- TRBJ2-5 TRBV20-1 many TGCAGTGCGACGGGGGTTCGAGAGACCCAGTACTTC CSATGVRETQYF
- TRBJ1-6 TRBV20-1 many TGCAGTGCTAGACGACAGCTTAATTCACCCCTCCACTTT CSARRQLNSPLHF
- TRBJ2-7 TRBV12-3/TRBV12-4 many TGTGCCAGCAGTCCCTCAACAGGTTACGAGCAGTACTTC CASSPSTGYEQYF
- TRBJ1-1 TRBV7-2 many TGTGCCAGCAGGGGTTGGGGCACTGAAGCTTTCTTT CASRGWGTEAFF
TRBD1 TRBJ1-1 TRBV29-1 many TGCAGCGTTGGACAGGGCCTAACCGGGATGACTGAAGCTTTCTTT CSVGQGLTGMTEAFF
- TRBJ1-2 TRBV20-1 many TGCAGTGGGTTAGGGGGGTTCAGCTCTGGCTACACCTTC CSGLGGFSSGYTF
- TRBJ2-2 TRBV4-1 - TGCGCCAGCAGCCAGATTGGGTTGAGAGCGGAGAACACCGGGGAGCTGTTTTTT CASSQIGLRAENTGELFF
TRBD2 TRBJ2-3 TRBV12-3/TRBV12-4 many TGTGCCAGCAGCCCCTGGGCGGGAGTGTCAGATACGCAGTATTTT CASSPWAGVSDTQYF
TRBD1 TRBJ2-7 TRBV19 medium-sized TGTGCCAGTAGTCCCGCCGGGACAGGGGTAGAGCAGTACTTC CASSPAGTGVEQYF
TRBD1 TRBJ2-5 TRBV20-1 - TGCAGTGCCCTGACAGGGAAGCAAGAGACCCAGTACTTC CSALTGKQETQYF
- TRBJ2-7 TRBV11-2 many TGTGCCAGCAGCTTATCCAGCGACTACGAGCAGTACTTC CASSLSSDYEQYF
- TRBJ1-1 TRBV28 many TGTGCCAGCAACCGTCTGAACGGTGAAGCTTTCTTT CASNRLNGEAFF
- TRBJ1-2 TRBV29-1 many TGCAGCGTTGTTTGGAGGGGCCTGGGCTACACCTTC CSVVWRGLGYTF
- TRBJ2-1 TRBV4-2 many TGTGCCAGCAGCCAAGATTGGCAGAACAATGAGCAGTTCTTC CASSQDWQNNEQFF
- TRBJ1-3 TRBV6-1 many TGTGCCAGCAGCATACAGGGAGGTGAAGGAAACACCATATATTTT CASSIQGGEGNTIYF